This T cell receptor beta chain was recorded in a study of cytomegalovirus exposure and HLA in healthy donors. Study-level background: An earlier analysis found around 120 million unique TCR beta sequences from 200 million or so T cells.

It was with 60 Vbeta and 13 Jbeta primers that the PCR ran. This table comes from immunoSEQ multiplex PCR, and its TCRdb copy is limited to in-frame clones, with some not included. The sample has fewer than 200,000 clones; around 68% are singletons. Germline V CDR1 and CDR2: SGHTA, FQGNSA. The ends lost 1 base at V and 6 bases at J; junction bases unmatched: 7. This CDR3 is built from 15 residues. Broader study findings: For most subjects, TCR beta sequences were reported to predict HLA-A and HLA-B alleles with accuracy. A later analysis showed that HLA-associated TCR beta chains had undergone more clonal expansion than equally common others. Using a false discovery rate of 0.05, a later analysis showed that 16,951 TCR beta sequences were associated with HLA alleles.

With respect to this clone: Its antigen is not known.

The sample consisted of PBMCs. V and J are TRBV7-2 and TRBJ2-7; TRBD2 aligns across 9 bases. This TCR derives from a woman between 40 and 55 years old in good health and CMV-seropositive. The CDR3 coding sequence is TGTGCCAGCAGCTTAGGCGGAGTAGCGGGAGCCGAGCAGTACTTC. It encodes CASSLGGVAGAEQYF.